These 30 T cell receptor beta chains originate from one sample sequenced in a study of post-analysis software for immune sequencing data. Findings and limits, study-wide: Patients carried 4 or 5 TRBV segments more frequently than controls did, and TRBV5-6, TRBV5-1 and TRBV20-1 were among them.

Antigens of these TCRs are unknown. Sequencing libraries made from TCR beta cDNA carried unique molecular identifiers. In TCRdb, the PCR reads were re-called with MiXCR into one record per CDR3 protein. The table includes approximately 730,000 distinct CDR3 sequences, roughly 46% detected once. Input material: blood. These receptors were taken from a girl aged 5-17 years with multiple sclerosis.

The rearrangement links TRBV5-1 to TRBJ2-4, with TRBD1 identical over 7 bases. The DNA end is more similar to TRBJ2-7, so the J call may be wrong. CDR1 is SGHRS and CDR2 is YFSETQ in the germline V gene. The CDR3 loop spans 14 amino acids. CDR3 residues: CASRGQSQAYEQYF. The CDR3 DNA reads TGCGCCAGCAGGGGACAGAGCCAAGCCTACGAGCAGTACTTC.

The chain employs TRBV5-6 and TRBJ2-2; TRBD2 matches 7 bases. The CDR3 has 14 residues. With 0 bases clipped from V and 7 bases from J, the junction kept 3 bases outside the gene matches. Per germline, CDR1 SGHDT and CDR2 YYEEEE. In DNA, the CDR3 is TGTGCCAGCAGCTTGGGACTAGCCTACGGGGAGCTGTTTTTT. It yields the protein CASSLGLAYGELFF.

The V gene is TRBV12-3 or TRBV12-4, the J gene TRBJ1-1, with D unclear. This CDR3 has 14 amino acids. V lost 5 bases to trimming and J lost 1 base, with 11 bases between them. The CDR3 spells CASSKHAQNTEAFF. CDR3 nucleotide sequence: TGTGCCAGCAGTAAACACGCACAGAACACTGAAGCTTTCTTT.

V and J are TRBV29-1 and TRBJ1-2; D remains ambiguous. There are 13 residues in the CDR3. Germline values: CDR1 SQVTM, CDR2 ANQGSEA. V lost 7 bases, J lost 8 bases, and 20 bases lay in between. CDR3 loop: CSALGPDRGGYTF. CDR3 bases: TGCAGCGCCCTCGGACCGGACCGAGGGGGCTACACCTTC.

This clonotype showed up many times. The chain has TRBV6-5 and TRBJ2-3; 8 nucleotides line up with TRBD2. This CDR3 contains 16 residues. With V trimmed by 6 bases and J by 0 bases, 8 bases remained unmatched. Germline V gene data show CDR1 as MNHEY and CDR2 as SVGAGI. The CDR3: CASRPPASGSTDTQYF. The CDR3 region has the DNA TGTGCCAGCAGGCCGCCCGCTAGCGGGAGCACAGATACGCAGTATTTT.

V is TRBV29-1 and J is TRBJ1-2; TRBD1 matches at 8 bases. The J segment lost 6 bases and the V segment lost 4 bases, leaving 1 base of the junction unmatched. This CDR3 contains 11 residues. Germline CDR1 is SQVTM and CDR2 is ANQGSEA. The DNA for the CDR3 is TGCAGCGTTGGACAGGGGAATGGCTACACCTTC. Its protein is CSVGQGNGYTF.

The V gene is TRBV6-1, the J gene TRBJ1-2; D remains ambiguous. Germline-derived CDR1 and CDR2 are MNHNS and SASEGT. V lost 5 bases and J lost 1, with 26 bases in between. The CDR3 covers 19 residues. The CDR3 here is CASSPSPPFGSGNNYGYTF. The DNA for the CDR3 is TGTGCCAGCAGTCCCTCTCCCCCGTTTGGCTCCGGCAATAACTATGGCTACACCTTC.

This sequence joins TRBV7-2 and TRBJ1-5; no reliable D call. The germline V gene has CDR1 SGHTA and CDR2 FQGNSA. The CDR3 is 13 residues long. V gave up 2 bases and J gave up 7 bases, with 9 bases separating them. The CDR3 is CASSLTQGQPQHF. Here the CDR3 DNA reads TGTGCCAGCAGCTTAACTCAAGGCCAGCCCCAGCATTTT.

The genes are TRBV24-1 and TRBJ2-1, with D possibly being TRBD1 (5 bases). Deletions cut 5 bases from V and 5 bases from J, with 9 bases between. Germline CDR1 KGHDR, CDR2 SFDVKD. The CDR3 consists of 13 residues. The CDR3 region is CATSGTKNNEQFF. In DNA form, the CDR3 reads TGTGCCACCAGTGGGACAAAAAACAATGAGCAGTTCTTC.

This chain uses TRBV28 with TRBJ2-7; D unclear. Germline CDR1 reads MDHEN; CDR2 reads SYDVKM. CDR3 length: 16 residues. Trimming shortened V by 4 bases and J by 2 bases, and 18 bases separated the two germline ends. CDR3 protein: CASSSSGFGSTYEQYF. The CDR3 DNA follows: TGTGCCAGCAGTTCCTCCGGCTTTGGGTCTACCTACGAGCAGTACTTC.

This chain links TRBV27 with TRBJ1-4, with D possibly being TRBD1 (6 bases). V lost 0 bases to trimming and J lost 7 bases, with 15 bases between them. Germline CDR1 is MNHEY and CDR2 is SMNVEV (reference sequence). The CDR3 consists of 16 residues. CDR3 bases: TGTGCCAGCAGTTTATCGTTCGGGGGCTGGCGTGAAAAACTGTTTTTT. Translating gives CASSLSFGGWREKLFF.

The table lists this clonotype with a count of one. This rearrangement joins TRBV7-2 to TRBJ1-2; 10 positions match TRBD1. Germline V CDR1 and CDR2: SGHTA, FQGNSA. V dropped 1 base and J dropped 6; count of bases not matched to a gene: 5. The CDR3 consists of 15 residues. The CDR3 loop is CASSLGRTGGDGYTF. Here the CDR3 DNA reads TGTGCCAGCAGCTTAGGAAGGACAGGGGGTGATGGCTACACCTTC.

The genes are TRBV24-1 and TRBJ2-1; 9 nucleotides match TRBD1. V shed 3 bases and J 10 bases; nucleotides not matched to a gene: 9. From germline, CDR1 is KGHDR and CDR2 SFDVKD. The CDR3 length is 15 residues. CDR3 sequence: CATSDPGTGTCEQFF. CDR3 nucleotide sequence: TGTGCCACCAGTGATCCCGGGACAGGGACTTGCGAGCAGTTCTTC.

This clonotype was found a few times. The rearrangement uses TRBV15 and TRBJ1-2; possibly TRBD1 for D (6 bases). Germline V gene data show CDR1 as LNHNV and CDR2 as YYDKDF (reference sequence). V dropped 0 bases and J dropped 4 bases, with 6 bases sitting between them. This CDR3 region has 13 residues. CDR3: CATSREGAYGYTF. Here the CDR3 DNA reads TGTGCCACCAGCAGAGAGGGGGCCTATGGCTACACCTTC.

With respect to this clonotype: One junction end disagrees with the germline gene, perhaps due to a read error. This chain connects TRBV15 to TRBJ1-2; no clear D gene. Germline V gene lookup returns CDR1 LNHNV and CDR2 YYDKDF (reference sequence). The length of the CDR3 is 16 residues. The CDR3 DNA sequence: TGTGCCACCAGCAGAGATCTAGGCGCCATCGGGTATGGTTACACCTTC. Amino acids: CATSRDLGAIGYGYTF. The variable domain in full, with the rest retrieved from reference TRBV15 and TRBJ1-2, is DAMVIQNPRYQVTQFGKPVTLSCSQTLNHNVMYWYQQKSSQAPKLLFHYYDKDFNNEADTPDNFQSRRPNTSFCFLDIRSPGLGDTAMYLCATSRDLGAIGYGYTFGSGTRLTVV.

The rearrangement uses TRBV20-1 and TRBJ2-4; 10 nucleotides align to TRBD1. The closer fit of TRBJ2-7 to the DNA end suggests the J call may be wrong. From germline, CDR1 is DFQATT and CDR2 SNEGSKA (reference sequence). There are 14 residues in the CDR3. CDR3 coding DNA: TGCAGTGACCGAACCGGGACAGGGGCCTACGAGCAGTACTTC. Its translation: CSDRTGTGAYEQYF.

This clonotype has a single count. The rearrangement joins TRBV24-1 to TRBJ2-1; TRBD2 matches at 9 bases. Germline-derived CDR1 and CDR2 are KGHDR and SFDVKD. V was clipped by 4 bases and J by 1 base; unmatched bases: 4. The CDR3 spans 16 residues. The CDR3 protein is CATSDPSGVSYNEQFF. CDR3 DNA sequence: TGTGCCACCAGTGACCCTAGCGGGGTATCCTACAATGAGCAGTTCTTC.

The chain is built from TRBV7-3 and TRBJ2-1; 14 bases agree with TRBD2. The CDR3 has 16 residues. From germline, CDR1 is SGHTA and CDR2 FQGTGA. Trimming took 3 bases from V and 12 from J; bases not matched to a gene: 10. CDR3 in amino acids: CASSLDATSGRARQFF. The CDR3 region has the DNA TGTGCCAGCAGCTTGGATGCGACTAGCGGGAGGGCCCGGCAGTTCTTC.

The chain's CDR3 is CASSFMGVQETQYF. The CDR3 nucleotides are TGTGCCAGCAGTTTTATGGGGGTACAAGAGACCCAGTACTTC. V is TRBV12-3 or TRBV12-4 and J is TRBJ2-5, with D perhaps matching TRBD1 or TRBD2 (5 bases each). V was shortened by 3 bases and J by 2 bases, with 10 bases between the two germline ends. The CDR3 is made up of 14 amino acids.

This clonotype was picked up a small number of times. The J gene is TRBJ2-1, the V gene TRBV10-3; 9 bases line up with TRBD2. V dropped 0 bases and J dropped 5; count of bases not matched to a gene: 8. Germline CDR1 reads ENHRY; CDR2 reads SYGVKD. CDR3 length: 17 residues. The CDR3 nucleotides are TGTGCCATCAGTGAGTCCGCGGGGACTAGCAGAAACAATGAGCAGTTCTTC. Amino acid sequence: CAISESAGTSRNNEQFF.

This clonotype came up a few times. V usage is TRBV4-2 and J usage is TRBJ2-3; D not certain. This CDR3 is built from 18 residues. Looked up from germline, CDR1 is LGHNA and CDR2 is YNFKEQ. V was pared by 3 bases and J by 0 bases, with 19 bases between. The CDR3 loop reads CASSHSDGYLLSTDTQYF. For the CDR3, the DNA is TGTGCCAGCAGCCATTCGGACGGCTACCTCCTAAGCACAGATACGCAGTATTTT.

In DNA, the CDR3 is TGTGCCAGCAGTTTGGTGGCAGGGGGAGTCAATCAGCCCCAGCATTTT. Translated: CASSLVAGGVNQPQHF. The rearrangement links TRBV28 to TRBJ1-5, with 7 bases lining up with TRBD1. CDR3 length: 16 amino acids. V shed 3 bases and J 3 bases; nucleotides not matched to a gene: 8. The germline V gene has CDR1 MDHEN and CDR2 SYDVKM.

Only a few counts were recorded for this clonotype. Here the CDR3 reads CSAKPLLAEQFF. The CDR3 coding sequence is TGCAGTGCTAAACCGCTACTAGCGGAGCAGTTCTTC. The chain is built from TRBV20-1 and TRBJ2-1, with TRBD2 matching 7 bases. V was clipped by 4 bases and J by 10 bases; unmatched bases: 7. CDR3 size: 12 residues. The germline V gene encodes CDR1 DFQATT and CDR2 SNEGSKA (reference sequence).

This clonotype was observed a single time. The V call is TRBV9, the J call TRBJ2-1; a weak D match, TRBD1 (5 bases). This CDR3 has 14 residues. CDR1 is SGDLS, CDR2 YYNGEE, per germline. V lost 2 bases, J lost 7 bases, and 13 bases lay in between. The CDR3 is CASSVFPGMNEQFF. The DNA of the CDR3 is TGTGCCAGCAGCGTGTTTCCAGGGATGAATGAGCAGTTCTTC.

The chain carries TRBV4-1 and TRBJ2-1; 7 bases fit TRBD2. The CDR3 spans 15 residues. CDR1 and CDR2 (germline): MGHRA, YSYEKL. J lost 9 bases, V lost 5 bases, and 13 bases had no gene match. CDR3 DNA: TGCGCCAGCAGCGCTCCTAGCGATCCGGGGGGTGAGCAGTTCTTC. It specifies CASSAPSDPGGEQFF.

V usage is TRBV9 and J usage is TRBJ2-1, with TRBD2 identical over 8 bases. The CDR3 length is 16 residues. With 0 bases clipped from V and 8 bases from J, the junction kept 10 bases outside the gene matches. CDR1 SGDLS and CDR2 YYNGEE come from the germline V gene. CDR3 DNA sequence: TGTGCCAGCAGCGTAGGGACAGCGGGAGTTCAAGATGAGCAGTTCTTC. Protein: CASSVGTAGVQDEQFF.

Only a few counts were recorded for this clonotype. J is TRBJ2-3 and V is TRBV3-1, with 12 bases lining up with TRBD2. V lost 4 bases and J lost 2; bases outside the gene matches: 25. Germline CDR1 and CDR2: LGHDT and YNNKEL (reference sequence). The CDR3 is 23 residues long. CDR3 residues: CASSLTGLAGISEGVTLTDTQYF. The DNA for the CDR3 is TGTGCCAGCAGCCTAACCGGACTAGCGGGAATCTCAGAAGGCGTCACCCTCACAGATACGCAGTATTTT.

The chain employs TRBV7-9 and TRBJ2-7, with 9 bases matching TRBD1. Trimming took 5 bases from V and 9 from J; bases not matched to a gene: 8. CDR3 size: 13 residues. Germline lookup yields CDR1 SEHNR and CDR2 FQNEAQ (reference sequence). CDR3 residues: CASSPRDRERQYF. The CDR3 DNA reads TGTGCCAGCAGCCCCCGGGACAGGGAACGGCAGTACTTC.

The chain carries TRBV29-1 and TRBJ2-5; D perhaps matches TRBD2 (5 bases). Per the germline V gene, CDR1 is SQVTM and CDR2 is ANQGSEA. Trimming left V 6 bases short and J 1 base short, with 12 bases between. CDR3 length equals 13 residues. The CDR3 nucleotides read TGCAGCGTACCTCCGGAGGCCCAAGAGACCCAGTACTTC. The encoded protein is CSVPPEAQETQYF.

This clonotype was counted a few times. The CDR3 DNA sequence: TGTGCCAGCAGTTACTCTTTTACTGGGCTTAGGGCCCAGTACTTC. Amino acids: CASSYSFTGLRAQYF. The J gene is TRBJ2-5, the V gene TRBV6-5; D is undetermined. The CDR3 sequence is 15 residues long. Germline CDR1 reads MNHEY; CDR2 reads SVGAGI. V was clipped by 0 bases and J by 9 bases, with 17 bases between them.